What follows are 16 T cell receptor beta chains derived from one specimen sequenced in a study of radiation and T cells in renal cell carcinoma. The table came from immunoSEQ multiplex PCR; TCRdb's copy has only in-frame clones and leaves some out. Among fewer than 85,000 clones listed, roughly 87% were seen once. Time point in this sample: blood 4 weeks post-SBRT, at nephrectomy. Regarding treatment: 15 Gy SBRT to primary tumor, nephrectomy 4 weeks later. Here the sequenced sample was blood, taken from a patient whose treatment included radiotherapy and nephrectomy. These receptors were obtained from a woman aged 70-85 years with renal cell carcinoma.

The rearrangement joins TRBV7-9 to TRBJ2-3; 10 bases map to TRBD2. V was pared by 6 bases and J by 1 base, with 7 bases of the junction left unmatched. The CDR3 runs 16 residues. Germline V lookup: CDR1 SEHNR, CDR2 FQNEAQ (reference sequence). CDR3 nucleotides: TGTGCCAGCAGAGTTACCGGGACTAGCGGCACAGATACGCAGTATTTT. Translating gives CASRVTGTSGTDTQYF.

The rearrangement joins TRBV5-4 to TRBJ1-2; no definite D call. Trimming stripped 0 bases from V and 2 bases from J, with 8 bases between. The CDR3 loop spans 14 amino acids. The germline V gene has CDR1 SGHNT and CDR2 YYREEE (reference sequence). CDR3 DNA sequence: TGTGCCAGCAGCTTGGTCCAGTCAAACTATGGCTACACCTTC. Translation gives CASSLVQSNYGYTF.

The gene calls are TRBV6-5 and TRBJ2-7, with TRBD2 matching over 8 bases. J was trimmed by 3 bases and V by 2 bases; bases with no gene match: 3. CDR1 is MNHEY and CDR2 is SVGAGI in the germline V gene. CDR3 length equals 14 residues. CDR3 residues: CASSYKRGSYEQYF. The CDR3 bases are TGTGCCAGCAGTTACAAGCGGGGGAGCTACGAGCAGTACTTC.

The V gene is TRBV5-4, the J gene TRBJ1-2; D not certain. In germline, CDR1 is SGHNT, CDR2 YYREEE (reference sequence). This CDR3 has 14 amino acids. V was clipped by 2 bases and J by 2 bases, with 10 bases between them. The CDR3 is CASSFFGQNYGYTF. The CDR3 DNA is TGTGCCAGCAGCTTCTTCGGGCAGAACTATGGCTACACCTTC.

This clone appeared a few times. The gene calls are TRBV6-1 and TRBJ2-1; no clear D gene. V lost 5 bases to trimming and J lost 4 bases, with 12 bases between them. The CDR3 is 14 residues long. The germline CDR1 and CDR2 sequences are MNHNS and SASEGT. The CDR3 region is CASSRQLQYNEQFF. CDR3 coding DNA: TGTGCCAGCAGTCGGCAGCTCCAGTACAATGAGCAGTTCTTC.

The gene calls are TRBV7-2 and TRBJ1-2; 9 nucleotides agree with TRBD1. This CDR3 is built from 15 residues. The junction had 11 bases not matched to a gene; V was cut back by 7 bases and J by 5 bases. Germline loops: CDR1 SGHTA, CDR2 FQGNSA. CDR3 DNA: TGTGCCAGCACCATTTGGACAGGGGCGGAGTATGGCTACACCTTC. Protein: CASTIWTGAEYGYTF.

The chain couples TRBV20-1 to TRBJ2-3, with unresolved D. Germline V gives CDR1 DFQATT, CDR2 SNEGSKA (reference sequence). The CDR3 spans 11 residues. The CDR3 coding sequence is TGCAGCGATGGAGTGACAGATACGCAGTATTTT. It codes for CSDGVTDTQYF.

The J gene is TRBJ1-2, the V gene TRBV28; 8 bases agree with TRBD1. Per germline, CDR1 MDHEN and CDR2 SYDVKM. The CDR3 contains 16 residues. After removal of 5 bases from V and 4 bases from J, the junction contained 12 bases not matched to a gene. The CDR3 bases are TGTGCCAGCAGTCTCGCTCGGACAGGGTTCGGCTATGGCTACACCTTC. Its translation: CASSLARTGFGYGYTF.

The chain employs TRBV11-2 and TRBJ2-3; tentatively, D is TRBD2 (5 bases). Trimming left V 2 bases short and J 6 bases short, with 15 bases between. The CDR3 spans 15 residues. CDR1 and CDR2 from the germline V gene are SGHAT and FQNNGV. This CDR3 reads CASSLSVGITDTQYF. The CDR3 DNA is TGTGCCAGCAGCTTAAGTGTCGGGATTACGGATACGCAGTATTTT.

V gene TRBV7-2 combines with J gene TRBJ2-2; 7 bases line up with TRBD2. V shed 1 base, J shed 5 bases, and the junction held 10 bases outside the gene matches. Looked up from germline, CDR1 is SGHTA and CDR2 is FQGNSA. The CDR3 covers 17 residues. CDR3 DNA: TGTGCCAGCAGCTTAGATCATCACCGGGGGGAAACCGGGGAGCTGTTTTTT. Translating it yields CASSLDHHRGETGELFF.

This sequence joins TRBV11-1 and TRBJ1-1; TRBD1 matches at 9 bases. With V trimmed by 1 base and J by 6 bases, 9 bases remained unmatched. This CDR3 has 16 residues. Germline CDR1 SGHAT, CDR2 FQDESV (reference sequence). In DNA, the CDR3 is TGTGCCAGCAGCTTAGGGGACAGGGACCCAGGGGCTGAAGCTTTCTTT. It yields the protein CASSLGDRDPGAEAFF. The full variable domain, in which reference TRBV11-1 and TRBJ1-1 provide the parts outside the CDR3, is EAEVAQSPRYKITEKSQAVAFWCDPISGHATLYWYRQILGQGPELLVQFQDESVVDDSQLPKDRFSAERLKGVDSTLKIQPAELGDSAMYLCASSLGDRDPGAEAFFGQGTRLTVV.

This clone was counted a single time. The chain couples TRBV19 to TRBJ2-7; D assignment may be TRBD1 or TRBD2 (5 bases each). The V gene lost 3 bases and the J gene lost 2 bases, with 8 bases spanning the gap. Looked up from germline, CDR1 is LNHDA and CDR2 is SQIVND (reference sequence). The CDR3 is 13 amino acids. CDR3 sequence reads: CASSMGRTYEQYF. DNA of the CDR3: TGTGCCAGTAGTATGGGACGTACCTACGAGCAGTACTTC.

The chain couples TRBV19 to TRBJ2-1, with a weak D call TRBD2 (5 bases). In germline, CDR1 is LNHDA, CDR2 SQIVND (reference sequence). This CDR3 comprises 11 residues. Trimming left V 6 bases short and J 9 bases short, with 9 bases between. The CDR3 nucleotides read TGTGCCAGTAGCCCGGCGGGTGAGCAGTTCTTC. This sequence encodes CASSPAGEQFF.

This clone was detected only once. This chain uses TRBV11-3 with TRBJ2-7; 9 nucleotides match TRBD1. V shed 4 bases, J shed 1 base, and the junction held 5 bases outside the gene matches. The CDR3 consists of 15 residues. Germline V gives CDR1 SGHNT, CDR2 YENEEA. In DNA form, the CDR3 reads TGTGCCAGCAGCTCGCCCGGGACAGGGTCCTACGAGCAGTACTTC. The encoded protein is CASSSPGTGSYEQYF.

This chain joins TRBV30 and TRBJ2-7; 9 bases fit TRBD1. Germline V CDR1 and CDR2: GTSNPN, SVGIG (reference sequence). V dropped 5 bases and J dropped 6; count of bases not matched to a gene: 5. This CDR3 comprises 12 residues. The CDR3 nucleotides are TGTGCCTGGGTACAGGGGGCGGCCGAGCAGTACTTC. This sequence encodes CAWVQGAAEQYF.

This chain connects TRBV9 to TRBJ2-1; D unresolved. This CDR3 is built from 14 residues. Trimming pared 4 bases from V and 1 base from J, leaving 9 bases between. Germline loops: CDR1 SGDLS, CDR2 YYNGEE. The CDR3 sequence is CASSPWRSYNEQFF. CDR3 DNA sequence: TGTGCCAGCAGCCCCTGGCGATCCTACAATGAGCAGTTCTTC. Full variable domain (remainder filled in from reference TRBV9 and TRBJ2-1): DSGVTQTPKHLITATGQRVTLRCSPRSGDLSVYWYQQSLDQGLQFLIQYYNGEERAKGNILERFSAQQFPDLHSELNLSSLELGDSALYFCASSPWRSYNEQFFGPGTRLTVL.